Below are 2 T cell receptor beta chains sequenced from a single sample in a study of blood T cell repertoires in COVID-19. Clones were read by immunoSEQ multiplex PCR, and TCRdb kept only the in-frame ones, dropping some. Among roughly 68,000 clones, roughly 81% were seen once, and the ten largest hold over 8.5%. Sequenced input: peripheral blood. These receptors were obtained from a human donor in a cohort sampled during active COVID-19.

V is TRBV9 and J is TRBJ2-1; maybe TRBD2 (5 bases). V lost 3 bases to trimming and J lost 0 bases, with 16 bases between them. The CDR3 totals 17 residues. Germline V CDR1 and CDR2: SGDLS, YYNGEE. The CDR3 here is CASSGLGGQSSYNEQFF. CDR3 coding DNA: TGTGCCAGCAGCGGTCTCGGCGGGCAGAGCTCCTACAATGAGCAGTTCTTC.

The chain uses TRBV24-1 and TRBJ2-3, with 8 positions matching TRBD1. Trimming removed 10 bases from V and 2 bases from J; junction bases left unmatched: 7. The CDR3 sequence is 14 residues long. Looked up from germline, CDR1 is KGHDR and CDR2 is SFDVKD. In DNA form, the CDR3 reads TGTGCCACTTCGACAGGGGCCCTCACAGATACGCAGTATTTT. Translated: CATSTGALTDTQYF.